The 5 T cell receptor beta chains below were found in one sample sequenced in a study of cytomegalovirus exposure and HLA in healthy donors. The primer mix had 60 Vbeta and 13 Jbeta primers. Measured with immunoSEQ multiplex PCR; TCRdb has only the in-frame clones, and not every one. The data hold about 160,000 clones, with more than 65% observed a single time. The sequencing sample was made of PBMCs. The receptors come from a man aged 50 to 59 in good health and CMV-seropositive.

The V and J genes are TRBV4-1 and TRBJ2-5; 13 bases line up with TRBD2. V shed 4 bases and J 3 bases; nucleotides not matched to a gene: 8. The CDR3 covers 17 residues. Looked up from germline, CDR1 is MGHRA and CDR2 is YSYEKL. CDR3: CASSPVGTSGIKETQYF. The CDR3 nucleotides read TGCGCCAGCAGCCCAGTAGGGACTAGCGGGATAAAAGAGACCCAGTACTTC.

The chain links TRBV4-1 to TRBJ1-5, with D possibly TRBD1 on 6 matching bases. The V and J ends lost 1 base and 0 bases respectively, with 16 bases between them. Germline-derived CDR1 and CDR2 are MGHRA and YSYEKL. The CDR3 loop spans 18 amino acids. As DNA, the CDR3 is TGCGCCAGCAGCCAAGTCCCCCTCGGGACAAATAGCAATCAGCCCCAGCATTTT. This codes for CASSQVPLGTNSNQPQHF.

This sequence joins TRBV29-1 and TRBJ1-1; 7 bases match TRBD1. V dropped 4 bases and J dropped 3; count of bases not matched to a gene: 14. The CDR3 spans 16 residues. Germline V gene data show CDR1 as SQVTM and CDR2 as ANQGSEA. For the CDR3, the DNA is TGCAGCGTTGTGGTTGGACAGGCCCATAAGGACACTGAAGCTTTCTTT. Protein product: CSVVVGQAHKDTEAFF.

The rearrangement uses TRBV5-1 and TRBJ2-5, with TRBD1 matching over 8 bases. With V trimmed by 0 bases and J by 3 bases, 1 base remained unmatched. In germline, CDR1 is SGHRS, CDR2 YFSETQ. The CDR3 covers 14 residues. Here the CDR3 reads CASSLADREETQYF. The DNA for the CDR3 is TGCGCCAGCAGCTTGGCGGACAGGGAAGAGACCCAGTACTTC.

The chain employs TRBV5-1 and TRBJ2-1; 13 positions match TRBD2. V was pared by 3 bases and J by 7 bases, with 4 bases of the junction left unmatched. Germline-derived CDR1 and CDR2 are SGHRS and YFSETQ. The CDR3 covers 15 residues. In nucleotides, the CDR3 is TGCGCCAGCAGCTGGGGACTAGCGGGACTGAATGAGCAGTTCTTC. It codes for CASSWGLAGLNEQFF. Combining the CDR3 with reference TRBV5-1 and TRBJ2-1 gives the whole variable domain KAGVTQTPRYLIKTRGQQVTLSCSPISGHRSVSWYQQTPGQGLQFLFEYFSETQRNKGNFPGRFSGRQFSNSRSEMNVSTLELGDSALYLCASSWGLAGLNEQFFGPGTRLTVL.